Detailed here is one TCR beta chain. This entry comes from a study of blood T cell dynamics during melanoma immunotherapy. Time point of the sample: pre-treatment baseline. CDR1 and CDR2 from the germline V gene are SQVTM and ANQGSEA. This CDR3 is built from 15 residues. V shed 3 bases and J shed 7 bases, with 21 bases lying between them. The repertoire was sequenced with immunoSEQ multiplex PCR; TCRdb's copy has only in-frame clones and lacks some. The table has about 15,000 clones, more than 70% seen once. The source of this sequence is a human donor with melanoma. The chain uses TRBV29-1 and TRBJ2-5, with unresolved D. Sequencing was performed on blood, taken from a patient treated with checkpoint blockade. The CDR3 nucleotides read TGCAGCGTTGATGTGGGGTCTAAGCCCCCCCCGACCCAGTACTTC. Translated: CSVDVGSKPPPTQYF.